Listed here is a single TCR beta chain. Original methodology: Using reference gene primer amplification, nucleated cell counts were estimated. The data were produced by immunoSEQ multiplex PCR, yet TCRdb's version contains in-frame clones alone and is incomplete. V and J calls plus clone size are reproduced from that table; the DNA served to infer D and trimming. The sample holds roughly 330,000 clones, around nine tenths seen once. This record comes from a study of blood T cell repertoires in COVID-19. Across the whole study: COVID-19 samples from acute and convalescent phases originated in the United States, Italy and Spain.

The V and J ends lost 5 bases and 5 bases, in that order; junction bases with no gene match: 14. Germline assignment: CDR1 LGHNA and CDR2 YNFKEQ. The CDR3 has 16 residues. Sequenced input: peripheral blood. The chain joins TRBV4-2 to TRBJ2-7, with 8 bases that match TRBD1. This clonotype was obtained from a woman aged 45-59 years with active or convalescent COVID-19. CDR3 region: CASSTGGSGSRHEQYF. The CDR3 bases are TGTGCCAGCAGCACAGGGGGGTCAGGGAGTCGCCACGAGCAGTACTTC.